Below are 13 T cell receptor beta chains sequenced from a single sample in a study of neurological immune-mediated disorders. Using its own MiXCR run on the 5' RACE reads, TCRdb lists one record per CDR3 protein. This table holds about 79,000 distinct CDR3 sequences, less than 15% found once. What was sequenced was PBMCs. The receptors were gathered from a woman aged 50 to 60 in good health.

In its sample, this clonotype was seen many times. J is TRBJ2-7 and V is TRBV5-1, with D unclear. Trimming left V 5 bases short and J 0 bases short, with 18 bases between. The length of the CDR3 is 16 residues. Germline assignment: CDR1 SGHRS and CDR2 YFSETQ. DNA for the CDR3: TGCGCCAGCAGACCATTTGGACGGAGCTACTCCTACGAGCAGTACTTC. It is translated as CASRPFGRSYSYEQYF.

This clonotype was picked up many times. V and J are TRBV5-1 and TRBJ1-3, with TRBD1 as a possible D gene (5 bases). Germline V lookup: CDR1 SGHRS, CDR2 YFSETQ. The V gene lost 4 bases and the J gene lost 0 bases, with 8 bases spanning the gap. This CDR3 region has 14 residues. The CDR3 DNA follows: TGCGCCAGCAGCGTCGACAGCTCTGGAAACACCATATATTTT. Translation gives CASSVDSSGNTIYF.

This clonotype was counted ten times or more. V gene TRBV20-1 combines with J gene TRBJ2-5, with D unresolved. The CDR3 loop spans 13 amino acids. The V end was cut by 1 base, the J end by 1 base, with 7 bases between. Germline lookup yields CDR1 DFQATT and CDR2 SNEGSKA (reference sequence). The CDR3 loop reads CSARVLGQETQYF. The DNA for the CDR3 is TGCAGTGCTAGAGTACTGGGCCAAGAGACCCAGTACTTC.

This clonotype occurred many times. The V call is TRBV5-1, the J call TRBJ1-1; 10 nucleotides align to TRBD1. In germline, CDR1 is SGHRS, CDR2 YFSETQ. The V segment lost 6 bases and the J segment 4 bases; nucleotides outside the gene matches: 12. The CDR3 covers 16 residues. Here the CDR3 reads CASNRGTGAKSTEAFF. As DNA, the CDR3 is TGCGCCAGCAACCGGGGGACAGGGGCAAAGAGCACTGAAGCTTTCTTT.

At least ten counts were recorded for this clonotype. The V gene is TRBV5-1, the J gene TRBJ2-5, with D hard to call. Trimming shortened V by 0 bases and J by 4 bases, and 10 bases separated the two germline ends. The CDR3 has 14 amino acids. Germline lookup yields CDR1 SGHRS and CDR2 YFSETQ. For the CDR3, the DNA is TGCGCCAGCAGCTTGGGACATCGAGGAGAGACCCAGTACTTC. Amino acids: CASSLGHRGETQYF.

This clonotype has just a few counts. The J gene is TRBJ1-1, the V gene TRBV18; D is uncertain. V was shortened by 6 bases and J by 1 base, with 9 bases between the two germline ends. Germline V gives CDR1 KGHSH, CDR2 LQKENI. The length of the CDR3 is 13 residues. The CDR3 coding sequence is TGTGCCAGCTCGCCTCGAGAGAACACTGAAGCTTTCTTT. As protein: CASSPRENTEAFF.

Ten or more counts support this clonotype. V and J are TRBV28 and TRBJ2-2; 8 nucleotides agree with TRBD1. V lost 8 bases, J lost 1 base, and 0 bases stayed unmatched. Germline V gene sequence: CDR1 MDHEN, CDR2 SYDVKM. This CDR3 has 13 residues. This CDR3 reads CASGTGNTGELFF. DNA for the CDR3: TGTGCCAGCGGGACAGGGAACACCGGGGAGCTGTTTTTT.

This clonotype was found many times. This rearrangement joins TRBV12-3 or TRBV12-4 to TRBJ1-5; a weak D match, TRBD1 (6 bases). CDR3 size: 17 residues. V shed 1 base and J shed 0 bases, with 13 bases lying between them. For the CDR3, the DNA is TGTGCCAGCAGTTTAGTAACAGGGAGCCTTAGCAATCAGCCCCAGCATTTT. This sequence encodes CASSLVTGSLSNQPQHF.

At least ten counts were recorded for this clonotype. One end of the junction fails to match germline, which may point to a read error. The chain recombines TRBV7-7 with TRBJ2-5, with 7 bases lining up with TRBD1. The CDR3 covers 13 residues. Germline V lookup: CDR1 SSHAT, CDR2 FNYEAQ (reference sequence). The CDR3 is CASTEGAGETQYF. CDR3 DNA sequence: TGTGCTAGCACCGAGGGGGCCGGCGAGACCCAGTACTTC. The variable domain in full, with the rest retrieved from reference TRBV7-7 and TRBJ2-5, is GAGVSQSPRYKVTKRGQDVTLRCDPISSHATLYWYQQALGQGPEFLTYFNYEAQPDKSGLPSDRFSAERPEGSISTLTIQRTEQRDSAMYRCASTEGAGETQYFGPGTRLLVL.

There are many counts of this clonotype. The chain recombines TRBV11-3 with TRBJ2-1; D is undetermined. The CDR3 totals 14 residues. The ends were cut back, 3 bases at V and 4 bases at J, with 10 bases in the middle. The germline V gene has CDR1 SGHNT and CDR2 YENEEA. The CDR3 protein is CASSFNLAYNEQFF. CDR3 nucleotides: TGTGCCAGCAGCTTTAACCTTGCTTACAATGAGCAGTTCTTC.

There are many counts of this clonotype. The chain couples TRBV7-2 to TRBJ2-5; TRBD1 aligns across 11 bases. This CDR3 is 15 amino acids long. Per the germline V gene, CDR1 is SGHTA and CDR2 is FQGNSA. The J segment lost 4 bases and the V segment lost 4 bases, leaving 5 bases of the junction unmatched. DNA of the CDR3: TGTGCCAGCAGCTCCAGGACAGGGGGCACAGAGACCCAGTACTTC. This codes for CASSSRTGGTETQYF.

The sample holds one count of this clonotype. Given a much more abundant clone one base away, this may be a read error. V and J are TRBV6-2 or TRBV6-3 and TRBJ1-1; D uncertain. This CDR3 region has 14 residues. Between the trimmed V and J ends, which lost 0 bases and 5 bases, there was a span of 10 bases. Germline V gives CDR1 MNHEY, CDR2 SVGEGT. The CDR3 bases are TGTGCCAGCAGTTACTCGCCCTGGCGTACTGAAGCTTTCTTT. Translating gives CASSYSPWRTEAFF.

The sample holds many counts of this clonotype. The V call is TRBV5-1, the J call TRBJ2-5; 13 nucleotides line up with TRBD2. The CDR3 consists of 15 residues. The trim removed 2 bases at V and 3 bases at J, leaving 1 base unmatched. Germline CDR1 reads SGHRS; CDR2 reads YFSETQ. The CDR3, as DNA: TGCGCCAGCAGCTTTGGACTAGCGGGAGAAGAGACCCAGTACTTC. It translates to CASSFGLAGEETQYF.